One T cell receptor beta chain is described in this entry. In its sample, this clonotype was seen a few times. Its antigen remains unidentified. A much larger clone is a single base away; this may be a read error. RNA was isolated from bulk unsorted tissue, and RNA quality was assessed with a NanoDrop ND-1000 and an Agilent 2100. The normal lung samples consisted of distant non-tumor tissue collected more than 3 cm from the tumor edge. The donors were newly diagnosed lung cancer patients admitted for thoracic surgery in China from August to November 2014 who had not received prior chemotherapy. Patients with previous radiotherapy or chemotherapy, or with another concurrent cancer, were excluded from the study. Pieces of surgical tissue measuring roughly 1-2.1 cm3 were kept in RNAlater solution and held at -80 degrees C until needed. V loses 5 bases of germline sequence and J loses 5 bases, and the interval between the two ends is 13 bases. Reading the germline V gene (reference sequence) gives CDR1 SEHNR and CDR2 FQNEAQ. The CDR3, from cysteine to phenylalanine, totals 14 residues. Only the CDR3 DNA stays, 42 bases, in frame from base 1.

This record belongs to a study of tumor and adjacent non-tumor tissue in lung cancer (dated by TCRdb to the late 2010s). Turning to the overall study: Patients with adenocarcinoma (roughly 12), squamous cell carcinoma (2) and small cell lung cancer (1) were included in the cohort. TCRbeta CDR3 sequencing was performed on a few dozen paired specimens, with one tumor sample and one normal lung sample collected per patient. Sequencing generated a total of more than 95,000,000 productive TCRbeta reads, averaging around 4 million reads per sample. Among the approximately 15 patients, ages ranged from about 31 to 85 years, about 10 were men and 5 were women, and disease was TNM stage I to III. Bulk TCRbeta repertoires were compared between lung tumor tissue and matched distant non-tumor lung tissue obtained from fewer than 16 lung cancer patients.

Library preparation was by multiplex PCR. Sequenced using an Illumina HiSeq 2500. TCRbeta libraries were built by three rounds of nested PCR using primers (Table S4), following protocols modified from ARM-PCR. Before sequencing, PCR products of 200-500 bp were cut from the gel and purified using the QIAquick gel extraction kit. The paper's data handling went like this. Trimmomatic was used to clean the reads, FLASH was used to merge the reads into complete CDR3 sequences, and MiTCR was used to assign the reads to V(D)J germline segments. Clonal diversity was computed as the inverse Simpson's index with VDJtools. In-frame sequences without a premature stop codon were defined as productive reads. Using fastp trimming at Q25 and MiXCR clonotype assembly, TCRdb reanalyzed the public sequencing data and kept in-frame beta chains. Rows with a matching CDR3 protein are joined into one entry that keeps the most common DNA and genes. In this record, the V and J calls reflect TCRdb's handling and not the investigators' own analysis. The sample data list tens of thousands of distinct CDR3 sequences, and less than 70% of these were observed just once. Of the sample, approximately 30% falls within the top ten clones.

Beyond this particular receptor, the publication reports: The top 100 clones accounted for a significantly larger cumulative portion of the repertoire in normal lung than in tumor tissue. Tumor tissue showed significantly higher TCR diversity (inverse Simpson) than normal lung tissue, at around 460 vs 160 (P = 0.0075, Mann-Whitney U test). Only roughly 14 patients were included in the cohort, and the need for larger samples and more detailed clinical data was noted by the authors. Neither the sequencing platform nor unique molecular identifiers are named or mentioned anywhere in the methods. Significantly higher TCR diversity was found in younger patients, and higher tumor TCR diversity was associated with shorter overall and disease-free survival. Because peripheral blood was not sequenced, blood TCRbeta repertoires in the lung cancer patients of the study were not examined.

Sequencing was performed on distant non-tumor lung tissue. The sequence is built from TRBV7-9 and TRBJ1-5; D gene: possibly TRBD1, on 6 matching bases. This receptor was taken from a woman aged 70 to 79 with non-small cell lung cancer. Read as DNA, the sequence is TGTGCCAGCAGCCTCTTGGCAGGGGATCAGCCCCAGCATTTT. Its product reads: CASSLLAGDQPQHF.